Listed below are T cell receptor beta chains from one sample, sequenced in a study of T cells in Graves' hyperthyroidism and ophthalmopathy. In TCRdb, the multiplex PCR reads were re-called with MiXCR into one record per CDR3 protein. The sample consists of around 300,000 distinct CDR3 sequences, approximately 13% of them appearing once. The source material was blood. These receptors originate from a woman aged 25-40 years with Graves' hyperthyroidism. The CDR3 runs from the conserved cysteine through the conserved F or W. A D gene is named only where the DNA matches it firmly. For some rows the clone size is stated as once, few or many, or as a class when expanded; others skip it.

>few|TRBJ2-1|-|TRBV9
TGTGCCAGCAGCGCTCCGGGACTTTTATACAATGAGCAGTTCTTC
CASSAPGLLYNEQFF
>many|TRBJ2-7|-|TRBV28
TGTGCCAGCAGTTTTTTCGGTCCCCCCCAAAGGGCGCAGTACTTC
CASSFFGPPQRAQYF
>many|TRBJ1-6|TRBD1|TRBV6-1
TGTGCCAGCCGACCGACAGGGAGGGAATCACCCCTCCACTTT
CASRPTGRESPLHF
>few|TRBJ1-2|-|TRBV29-1
TGCAGCGTTGAGACGCCAGGGTATGGCTACACCTTC
CSVETPGYGYTF
>-|TRBJ1-3|-|TRBV12-3/TRBV12-4
TGTGCCAGCAGCGCACATGGGGGAACTGGAAACACCATATATTTT
CASSAHGGTGNTIYF
>-|TRBJ2-7|-|TRBV20-1
TGCAGCATTCAACGGGCCGTGGTTTTCTCTGAGCAGTACTTC
CSIQRAVVFSEQYF
>-|TRBJ1-1|TRBD1|TRBV11-1
TGCGCCAGCAGCCAAACGACAGGGACTGAAGCTTTCTTT
CASSQTTGTEAFF
>many|TRBJ1-4|-|TRBV13
TGTGCCAGCAGCTTAGGGACTGAAAAACTGTTTTTT
CASSLGTEKLFF
>few|TRBJ1-5|-|TRBV4-3
TGCGCCAGCAGCCAAGAGGTGGGGGCTAATAGCAATCAGCCCCAGCATTTT
CASSQEVGANSNQPQHF
>many|TRBJ2-2|-|TRBV5-1
TGCGCCAGCAGGGTAGGGAACACCGGGGAGCTGTTTTTT
CASRVGNTGELFF
>many|TRBJ2-3|-|TRBV11-2
TGTGCCAGCAGCTTAGCGGGAGAGTCAGATACGCAGTATTTT
CASSLAGESDTQYF
>-|TRBJ2-1|-|TRBV19
TGTGCCAGTAGTATTAACAGGGCGGATGAGCAGTTCTTC
CASSINRADEQFF
>-|TRBJ2-1|-|TRBV28
TGTGCCAGCAGTGCTCCGGGACACTCCAATGAGCAGTTCTTC
CASSAPGHSNEQFF
>many|TRBJ1-5|TRBD1|TRBV27
TGTGCCAGCAGTGCGACGGGGGCCGGACAGGGAGCTCAGCCCCAGCATTTT
CASSATGAGQGAQPQHF
>-|TRBJ2-1|-|TRBV19
TGTGCCAGTACCTGGGGGCCGTACAATGAGCAGTTCTTC
CASTWGPYNEQFF
>-|TRBJ2-5|TRBD2|TRBV20-1
TGCAGTGCTAGAGTTACTAGCGGGAGGCGATCTACGGGTCAAGAGACCCAGTACTTC
CSARVTSGRRSTGQETQYF
>few|TRBJ1-2|TRBD1|TRBV3-1
TGTGCCAGCAGCCAACCGGGACAGGGGGCTCATCGAGGCTACACCTTC
CASSQPGQGAHRGYTF
>many|TRBJ2-7|TRBD1|TRBV27
TGTGCCAGCAGTTCTCCCAGGACAGGAACCTACGAGCAGTACTTC
CASSSPRTGTYEQYF
>-|TRBJ2-5|TRBD2|TRBV7-2
TGTGCCAGCAGCGATCGGCGGGAGTTTGGGCTTCGAGAGACCCAGTACTTC
CASSDRREFGLRETQYF
>-|TRBJ1-1|-|TRBV7-9
TGTGCCAGCCGGGCAGGGGAGAACACTGAAGCTTTCTTT
CASRAGENTEAFF
>-|TRBJ2-7|TRBD2|TRBV7-2
TGTGCCAGCAGCCGTCGGACTAGCGGGAGGGCCACCTTCTACGAGCAGTACTTC
CASSRRTSGRATFYEQYF
>-|TRBJ2-7|TRBD2|TRBV10-3
TGTGCCATCAGTGAGTCACTAGCGGGAGGCTACGAGCAGTACTTC
CAISESLAGGYEQYF
>-|TRBJ2-5|-|TRBV4-2
TGTGCCAGCAGCCATGCCGGGGGGCGGGGGCCTCAAGAGACCCAGTACTTC
CASSHAGGRGPQETQYF
>-|TRBJ2-3|-|TRBV28
TGTGCCAGCAGAAGTATGGGACGGCCGGCAGATGGAGATACGCAGTATTTT
CASRSMGRPADGDTQYF
>few|TRBJ2-6|-|TRBV2
TGTGCCAGCAGTGCCGGGCAGAACTCTGGGGCCAACGTCCTGACTTTC
CASSAGQNSGANVLTF
>many|TRBJ2-5|-|TRBV6-2/TRBV6-3
TGTGCCAGCAGTTATCGAGGGAGAGGGAAAGAGACCCAGTACTTC
CASSYRGRGKETQYF
>many|TRBJ2-7|-|TRBV28
TGTGCCAGCACCGGGTCAGCGGGCGAGCAGTACTTC
CASTGSAGEQYF
>few|TRBJ2-3|TRBD2|TRBV20-1
TGCAGTGCTACTATAGCGGGTCAAGCGACAGATACGCAGTATTTT
CSATIAGQATDTQYF
>-|TRBJ1-1|-|TRBV28
TGTGCCAGCAGGGACAATCTGAACACTGAAGCTTTCTTT
CASRDNLNTEAFF
>many|TRBJ2-1|-|TRBV12-3/TRBV12-4
TGTGCCAGCAGTTTTAACAAGGGAAATGAGCAGTTCTTC
CASSFNKGNEQFF
>many|TRBJ1-5|-|TRBV6-2/TRBV6-3
TGTGCCAGCAACTCATTAGGTAATCGCAATCAGCCCCAGCATTTT
CASNSLGNRNQPQHF
>many|TRBJ2-7|-|TRBV28
TGTGCCAGCAGTTTGCGGGGAAACCCCTACGAGCAGTACTTC
CASSLRGNPYEQYF
>few|TRBJ2-7|TRBD2|TRBV30
TGTGCCTGGTCAGCGGGGATTCCCTACGAGCAGTACTTC
CAWSAGIPYEQYF
>many|TRBJ1-1|-|TRBV6-1
TGTGCCAGCAGTGAAGCGCGCGTTCGTGCTTTCTTT
CASSEARVRAFF
>few|TRBJ1-1|TRBD1|TRBV29-1
TGCAGCGTTTGGAACAGGGGCATAGCGAACACTGAAGCTTTCTTT
CSVWNRGIANTEAFF
>-|TRBJ2-2|TRBD2|TRBV24-1
TGTGCCACCAGTGATTTCGGACTAGCGGGAGTTGTCGGCGGGGAGCTGTTTTTT
CATSDFGLAGVVGGELFF
>-|TRBJ2-6|-|TRBV5-1
TGCGCCAGCAGCGGAGGGGGCCAGGGGGCCAACGTCCTGACTTTC
CASSGGGQGANVLTF
>many|TRBJ2-5|-|TRBV28
TGTGCCAGCAGTTTACCGCCCGGACCCAGGGGAGAGACCCAGTACTTC
CASSLPPGPRGETQYF
>-|TRBJ2-5|TRBD2|TRBV7-6
TGTGCCAGCAGCTTAGATGGTCAAGCGGGAGGCTTCCGGTACGAGACCCAGTACTTC
CASSLDGQAGGFRYETQYF
>-|TRBJ2-5|TRBD2|TRBV7-9
TGTGCCAGCAGCTTGCGGACTAGCGTCAAAGAGACCCAGTACTTC
CASSLRTSVKETQYF
>many|TRBJ2-5|TRBD2|TRBV27
TGTGCCAGCAGTCCGAACGGACTAGCGGTTCAAGAGACCCAGTACTTC
CASSPNGLAVQETQYF
>many|TRBJ2-1|TRBD1|TRBV5-1
TGCGCCAGCAGCCCTCCGGGACAGTGGTCCTACAATGAGCAGTTCTTC
CASSPPGQWSYNEQFF
>-|TRBJ2-5|-|TRBV7-2
TGTGCCAGCAGGGTTGGGCTGGGGGTAGAGACCCAGTACTTC
CASRVGLGVETQYF
>many|TRBJ2-7|TRBD2|TRBV3-1
TGTGCCAGCAGCCGTCTGGGACTAGCGGGAGCTGGCTACGAGCAGTACTTC
CASSRLGLAGAGYEQYF
>-|TRBJ2-3|-|TRBV7-2
TGTGCCAGCGCAAGGCGCGGGGATACGCAGTATTTT
CASARRGDTQYF
>-|TRBJ2-1|TRBD2|TRBV29-1
TGCAGCGTTATCGGGAGGGCCGGTGAGCAGTTCTTC
CSVIGRAGEQFF
>many|TRBJ1-5|-|TRBV28
TGTGCCAGCACCAACGACTGGGACATTAGCAATCAGCCCCAGCATTTT
CASTNDWDISNQPQHF
>many|TRBJ2-1|-|TRBV7-9
TGTGCCAGCAGCCCGATGTTCGAGGACATCTACAATGAGCAGTTCTTC
CASSPMFEDIYNEQFF
>-|TRBJ2-1|-|TRBV20-1
TGCAGTGCTAGAGGTGCAAGCTCCTACAATGAGCAGTTCTTC
CSARGASSYNEQFF
>many|TRBJ2-7|TRBD2|TRBV28
TGTGCCAGCAATTCAGGACTAGCGAACTACGAGCAGTACTTC
CASNSGLANYEQYF
>many|TRBJ1-5|-|TRBV10-3
TGTGCCATCAGTGGAGTAGGGGGATCTGGTCAGCCCCAGCATTTT
CAISGVGGSGQPQHF
>few|TRBJ2-3|-|TRBV6-1
TGTGCCAGCAGTCCAACGTTGGGGTCTAGCACAGATACGCAGTATTTT
CASSPTLGSSTDTQYF
>-|TRBJ1-2|-|TRBV18
TGTGCCAGCTCACCTTGGACAGCCCTAACTGCTAACTATGGCTACACCTTC
CASSPWTALTANYGYTF